Listed below are T cell receptor beta chains from one sample, sequenced in a study of T cells after posttransplantation cyclophosphamide. Data came from immunoSEQ multiplex PCR; TCRdb stores just in-frame clones and leaves some out. The sample yields tens of thousands of clones, 94% seen once. The specimen was PBMCs. These receptor sequences come from a woman aged 30 to 39 in good health and a related stem cell transplant donor. The CDR3 runs from the conserved cysteine through the conserved F or W. The D gene is left open where the match is weak. Expanded clones get a size class; other rows say once, few or many, or leave the size out.

TRBV11-2	NA	TRBJ2-1	NA	CASSLERYNEQFF	TGTGCCAGCAGCTTAGAGCGGTACAATGAGCAGTTCTTC
TRBV7-8	TRBD1	TRBJ2-7	NA	CASSRTGESSYEQYF	TGTGCCAGCAGCCGGACAGGCGAGAGCTCCTACGAGCAGTACTTC
TRBV7-2	TRBD2	TRBJ2-7	NA	CASSLTSGGTYEQYF	TGTGCCAGCAGTTTAACTAGCGGGGGTACCTACGAGCAGTACTTC
TRBV6-1	NA	TRBJ1-2	NA	CASIKTHRTYGYTF	TGTGCCAGCATCAAGACTCACAGGACCTATGGCTACACCTTC
TRBV2	TRBD1	TRBJ1-5	NA	CASSGTGDGQPQHF	TGTGCCAGCAGTGGGACAGGGGACGGTCAGCCCCAGCATTTT
TRBV6-1	NA	TRBJ1-1	once	CASSGTPEGMNTEAFF	TGTGCCAGCAGTGGGACTCCTGAAGGGATGAACACTGAAGCTTTCTTT
TRBV7-9	TRBD1	TRBJ2-7	NA	CASSSRDRGRVAYYEQYF	TGTGCCAGCAGCTCCCGGGACAGGGGCCGTGTAGCCTACTACGAGCAGTACTTC
TRBV6-4	TRBD1	TRBJ1-1	NA	CASSTDRQGSAFF	TGTGCCAGCAGCACGGATAGACAGGGGTCGGCTTTCTTT
TRBV19	TRBD1	TRBJ1-2	once	CASNQDRGRANYGYTF	TGTGCCAGTAATCAGGACAGGGGGCGAGCTAACTATGGCTACACCTTC
TRBV25-1	NA	TRBJ1-6	NA	CASSDRRGLRPNSPLHF	TGTGCCAGCAGTGATCGGCGGGGGCTCCGACCCAATTCACCCCTCCACTTT
TRBV11-2	NA	TRBJ1-6	NA	CASSLVRTENSPLHF	TGTGCCAGCAGCTTAGTCCGGACAGAAAATTCACCCCTCCACTTT
TRBV27	TRBD1	TRBJ1-6	NA	CASSLSGQINSPLHF	TGTGCCAGCAGTTTATCGGGACAGATTAATTCACCCCTCCACTTT
TRBV20-1	NA	TRBJ1-1	NA	CSAIWNTEAFF	TGCAGTGCTATATGGAACACTGAAGCTTTCTTT
TRBV2	NA	TRBJ2-2	NA	CASSKGANTGELFF	TGTGCCAGCAGTAAGGGAGCGAACACCGGGGAGCTGTTTTTT
TRBV6-1	TRBD1	TRBJ2-7	NA	CASSEAPGGDEQYF	TGTGCCAGCAGTGAAGCGCCAGGGGGCGACGAGCAGTACTTC
TRBV5-1	NA	TRBJ1-6	NA	CASSLGEHSPLHF	TGCGCCAGCAGCTTGGGGGAGCATTCACCCCTCCACTTT
TRBV30	NA	TRBJ2-7	NA	CAWSVQGYEQYF	TGTGCCTGGAGTGTACAGGGTTACGAGCAGTACTTC
TRBV5-1	NA	TRBJ1-3	NA	CASSLGRVDSGNTIYF	TGCGCCAGCAGCCTGGGACGGGTTGACTCTGGAAACACCATATATTTT
TRBV5-4	NA	TRBJ2-3	NA	CASSLGQLNTDTQYF	TGTGCCAGCAGCTTGGGACAGCTAAACACAGATACGCAGTATTTT
TRBV7-6	TRBD2	TRBJ2-3	NA	CASSATSGGRTDTQYF	TGTGCCAGCAGCGCGACTAGCGGGGGGCGCACAGATACGCAGTATTTT
TRBV4-1	TRBD1	TRBJ2-7	NA	CASSRGQGLPYEQYF	TGCGCCAGCAGCCGCGGACAGGGTTTACCTTACGAGCAGTACTTC
TRBV19	NA	TRBJ2-6	NA	CASSMLGQDSGANVLTF	TGTGCCAGTAGTATGTTGGGACAAGATTCTGGGGCCAACGTCCTGACTTTC
TRBV5-1	TRBD1	TRBJ1-1	NA	CASSITGGGTEAFF	TGCGCCAGCAGCATCACAGGGGGCGGCACTGAAGCTTTCTTT